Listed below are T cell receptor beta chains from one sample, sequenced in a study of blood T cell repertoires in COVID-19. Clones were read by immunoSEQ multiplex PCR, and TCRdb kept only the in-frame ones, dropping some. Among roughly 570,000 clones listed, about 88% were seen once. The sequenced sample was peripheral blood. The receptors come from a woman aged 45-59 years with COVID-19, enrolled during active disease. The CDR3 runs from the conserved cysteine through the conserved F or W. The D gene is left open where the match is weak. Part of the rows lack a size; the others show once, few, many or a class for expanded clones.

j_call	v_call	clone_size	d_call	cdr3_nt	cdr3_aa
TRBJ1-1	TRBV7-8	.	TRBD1	TGTGCCAGCAGCTTAGTTGGTTCAGGGGGCAGGGGAGCTTTCTTT	CASSLVGSGGRGAFF
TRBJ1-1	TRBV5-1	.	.	TGCGCCAGCACAGGGGTTGGGAACACTGAAGCTTTCTTT	CASTGVGNTEAFF
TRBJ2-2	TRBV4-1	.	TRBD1	TGCGCCAGCAGGCGAACAGGGGCCGGGGAGCTGTTTTTT	CASRRTGAGELFF
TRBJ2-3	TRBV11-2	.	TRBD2	TGTGCCAGCAGCGCTCGGGGGGCAGATACGCAGTATTTT	CASSARGADTQYF
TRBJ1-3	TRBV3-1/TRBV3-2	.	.	TGTGCCAGCAGCCCCGGACACGACTCTGGAAACACCATATATTTT	CASSPGHDSGNTIYF
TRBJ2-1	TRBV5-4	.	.	TGTGCCAGCAGCTTAAAAGCGGGCAATCAGTTCTTC	CASSLKAGNQFF
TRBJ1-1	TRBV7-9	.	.	TGTGCCAGCAGCTTCGAGGTCTCGAACACTGAAGCTTTCTTT	CASSFEVSNTEAFF
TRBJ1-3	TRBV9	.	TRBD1	TGTGCCAGCAGCGGTTACAGGGGAGCCTCTGGAAACACCATATATTTT	CASSGYRGASGNTIYF
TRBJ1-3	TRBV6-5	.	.	TGTGCCAGCAGTTATACCGGACAGAGTTCTGGAAACACCATATATTTT	CASSYTGQSSGNTIYF
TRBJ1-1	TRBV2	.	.	TGTGCCAGCCGCGGGGGGGGGCCCACTGAAGCTTTCTTT	CASRGGGPTEAFF
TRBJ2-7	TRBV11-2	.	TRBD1	TGTGCCAGCAGCTTTCCTAGGGGGCAAATGAGGGAGCAGTACTTC	CASSFPRGQMREQYF
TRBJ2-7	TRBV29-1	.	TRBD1	TGCAGCGCTGGACAGGGGGTAGGATCGGAGCAGTACTTC	CSAGQGVGSEQYF
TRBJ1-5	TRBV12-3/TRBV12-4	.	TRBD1	TGTGCCAGCAGCGGACAGGGGAATCAGCCCCAGCATTTT	CASSGQGNQPQHF
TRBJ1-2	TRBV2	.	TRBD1	TGTGCCAGCAATGTGGACAGGGCGTATGGCTACACCTTC	CASNVDRAYGYTF
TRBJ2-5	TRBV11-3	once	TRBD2	TGTGCCAGCAGCGAAGGGGCAGCGGGGGGGCCCGTCCAAGAGACCCAGTACTTC	CASSEGAAGGPVQETQYF
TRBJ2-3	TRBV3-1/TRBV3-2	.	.	TGTGCCAGCAGCACCCATGATGGGGCCCTGAGGTCAGATACGCAGTATTTT	CASSTHDGALRSDTQYF
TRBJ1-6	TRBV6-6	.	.	TGTGCCAGCAGTTTTCAGGGGCCCCGATCACCCCTCCACTTT	CASSFQGPRSPLHF
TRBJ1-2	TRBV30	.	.	TGTGCCTGGGGCCGACGGGTGGACTATGGCTACACCTTC	CAWGRRVDYGYTF
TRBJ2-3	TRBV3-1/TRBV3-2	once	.	TGTGCCAGCAGCGCGTGGGTCGGGGATACGCAGTATTTT	CASSAWVGDTQYF
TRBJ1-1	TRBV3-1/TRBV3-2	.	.	TGTGCCAGCAGCCATGGACAGTCGATAACTTTCTTT	CASSHGQSITFF
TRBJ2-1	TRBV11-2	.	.	TGTGCCAGCAGCTTAGTAGCCCTTTATGAGCAGTTCTTC	CASSLVALYEQFF
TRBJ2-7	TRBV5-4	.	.	TGTGCCAGCAGCTCGAAGGGGGGGAACTACGAGCAGTACTTC	CASSSKGGNYEQYF
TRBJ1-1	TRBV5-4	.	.	TGTGCCAGCAGCTTGGGGAGGGCGTTTGAAGCTTTCTTT	CASSLGRAFEAFF
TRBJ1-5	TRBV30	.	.	TGTGCCTGGAGTAGGGGATTTAGCAATCAGCCCCAGCATTTT	CAWSRGFSNQPQHF
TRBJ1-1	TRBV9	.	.	TGTGCCAGCAGTGGATACGGGGCTGAAGCTTTCTTT	CASSGYGAEAFF
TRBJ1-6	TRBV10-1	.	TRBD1	TGCGCCAGCAGCCAGGGACAGGGGAGTTCACCCCTCCACTTT	CASSQGQGSSPLHF
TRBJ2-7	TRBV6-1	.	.	TGTGCCAGCAGTGAAGGGGTGGCGGGGGCTGAGTCCTACGAGCAGTACTTC	CASSEGVAGAESYEQYF
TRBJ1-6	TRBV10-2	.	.	TGCGCCAGCGGCCCAAATTCACCCCTCCACTTT	CASGPNSPLHF
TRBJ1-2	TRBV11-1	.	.	TGTGCCAGCAGCTTTCAGGACTATGGCTACACCTTC	CASSFQDYGYTF
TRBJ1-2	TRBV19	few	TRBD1	TGTGCCAGTGCCCAGGGACAGGGGTATGGCTACACCTTC	CASAQGQGYGYTF
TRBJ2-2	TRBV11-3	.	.	TGTGCCAGCAGCTTACAGTACACCGGGGAGCTGTTTTTT	CASSLQYTGELFF
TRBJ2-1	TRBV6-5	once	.	TGTGCCATCAAGCAACTAGCTCGATCCCTAAATGAGCAGTTCTTC	CAIKQLARSLNEQFF
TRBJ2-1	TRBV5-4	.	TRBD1	TGTGCCAGCAGCTTGGTAGGACAGGGGGATGAGCAGTTCTTC	CASSLVGQGDEQFF
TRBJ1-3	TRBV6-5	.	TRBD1	TGTGCCAGCAGCACAGGGGGCTCTGGAAACACCATATATTTT	CASSTGGSGNTIYF
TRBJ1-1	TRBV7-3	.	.	TGTGCCAGCAGCTTATTGGGGGGGACGACCACTGAAGCTTTCTTT	CASSLLGGTTTEAFF
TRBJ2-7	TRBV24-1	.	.	TGTGCCACCAGTGCCAGGGGCTATGCCGAGCAGTACTTC	CATSARGYAEQYF
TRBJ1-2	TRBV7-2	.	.	TGTGCCAGCAGCCCTGGGGGGAGGGTAAACTATGGCTACACCTTC	CASSPGGRVNYGYTF
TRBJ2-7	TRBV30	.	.	TGTGCCTGGTTTCCCGTCGGGACTCGGGGGTCCTACGAGCAGTACTTC	CAWFPVGTRGSYEQYF
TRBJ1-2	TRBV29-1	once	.	TGCAGCGTTGGGCAAGCAGGGCACAACTATGGCTACACCTTC	CSVGQAGHNYGYTF
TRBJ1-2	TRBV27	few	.	TGTGCCAGCAGTTTATCCACAGGGACGGGGGGCTACACCTTC	CASSLSTGTGGYTF
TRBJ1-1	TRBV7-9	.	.	TGTGCCAGCGACACTTTCGCTGAAGCTTTCTTT	CASDTFAEAFF
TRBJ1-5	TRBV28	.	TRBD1	TGTGCCAGCAGTCCTATAACAGGGGGCTTCGGGTTGGGGCAGCCCCAGCATTTT	CASSPITGGFGLGQPQHF